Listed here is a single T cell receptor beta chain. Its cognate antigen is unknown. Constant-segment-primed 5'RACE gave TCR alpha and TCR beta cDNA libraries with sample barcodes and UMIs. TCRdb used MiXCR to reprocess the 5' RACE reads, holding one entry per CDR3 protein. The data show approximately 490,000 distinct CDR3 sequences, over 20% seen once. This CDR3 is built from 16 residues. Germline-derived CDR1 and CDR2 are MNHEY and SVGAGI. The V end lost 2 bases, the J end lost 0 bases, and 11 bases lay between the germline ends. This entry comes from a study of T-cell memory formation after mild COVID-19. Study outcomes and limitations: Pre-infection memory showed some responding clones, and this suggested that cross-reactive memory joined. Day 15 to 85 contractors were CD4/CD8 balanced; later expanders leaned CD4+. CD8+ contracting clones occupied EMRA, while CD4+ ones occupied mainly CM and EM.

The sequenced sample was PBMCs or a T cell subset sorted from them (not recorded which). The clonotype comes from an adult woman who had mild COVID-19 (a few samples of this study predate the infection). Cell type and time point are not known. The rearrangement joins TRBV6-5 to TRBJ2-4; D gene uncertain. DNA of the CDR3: TGTGCCAGCAGTTACGACCGTATTCTAGCCAAAAACATTCAGTACTTC. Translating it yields CASSYDRILAKNIQYF.